This T cell receptor beta chain was observed in a study of radiotherapy plus CTLA-4 blockade in lung cancer. General observations from the study: Blood TCR clones of tumor origin expanded after radiotherapy plus ipilimumab.

Patients in the study, people with chemo-refractory metastatic non-small-cell lung cancer, received focal radiation plus ipilimumab CTLA-4 blockade. About this clone: Its specificity is not known.

In germline, CDR1 is SGHRS, CDR2 YFSETQ. The CDR3 covers 13 residues. Deletions cut 2 bases from V and 5 bases from J, with 7 bases between. TCRdb keeps only in-frame clones here, not all; method: immunoSEQ multiplex PCR. The top ten hold 2.5% to 3.5% of the sample, which has approximately 110,000 clones, about 80% seen once. The chain has TRBV5-1 and TRBJ2-2; D is unclear. The origin of this receptor is a human donor with non-small cell lung cancer that progressed on radiotherapy plus ipilimumab. Some clones in this sample may be carry-over from other donors' samples. The source material was peripheral blood, sampled from a patient treated with radiotherapy plus ipilimumab. The DNA of the CDR3 is TGCGCCAGCAGCTTTCCGACGACCGGGGAGCTGTTTTTT. Its translation: CASSFPTTGELFF.